This T cell receptor (beta chain) stems from a study of human T cells and chemical hapten exposure (dated by TCRdb to the early 2020s). Broadly, across the study: For sensitization, 2% DPC in acetone was applied to a 2 cm by 2 cm area of upper inner arm skin. Libraries were pooled for sequencing, and variation in per-sample TCR yields was attributed mainly to small differences in library volumes within the pool. Patch tests used Finn chambers with 0.01% DPC on the upper back, scored after 6 days by International Contact Dermatitis Research Group standards. This study followed changes in the peripheral blood TCR repertoire in vivo during primary and secondary sensitization of alopecia patients to the hapten diphenylcyclopropenone (DPC). Throughout the study period of roughly five months, patients also received therapeutic DPC doses to the scalp every week. About 28 alopecia patients gave blood for TCR sequencing at one to four time points (pre-sensitization, 2, 6 and 24 weeks). Blood samples were taken from patients before sensitization (week 0) and at 2, 6 and about 24 weeks after DPC sensitization. The patient cohort, mostly female, included alopecia areata with under or over 50% scalp involvement, alopecia totalis and alopecia universalis. Results the study describes overall, beyond this receptor: Repeated subsampling changed both the strength of the expansion versus patch-test correlation and the threshold at which the correlation became significant. Significantly more large CDR3 similarity clusters were formed by expanded TCRs than by pre-sensitization or healthy control sets, consistent with antigen-driven responses. All patients had alopecia, a presumed autoimmune disease, so their immune response might differ from that of healthy individuals. DPC sensitization did not change the number of TCRs with a frequency above 1 in 1000, and there was no evidence of changes in global repertoire structure. A positive correlation was found between the number of PT1 expanded TCRs and patch test score, with significance reached at thresholds 8, 16 and 32 but not 4.

What this sample's time point label stands for: pre-sensitization, week 0. The treatment or condition label for this specimen denotes: therapeutic diphenylcyclopropenone sensitization with weekly scalp DPC. Blood at each patch-test visit was drawn before the patch test was applied. To be eligible, patients had to be aged 18 to 70, diagnosed with alopecia and judged suitable for DPC therapy, while pregnant patients were excluded. Total RNA was extracted from unfractionated whole blood that had been collected in Tempus Blood RNA tubes. The library was prepared using RACE. The instrument was a NextSeq 500. During library preparation, unique molecular identifiers were attached to individual cDNA molecules so that TCRs could be counted quantitatively and reproducibly. Both TCR alpha and TCR beta chains were sequenced from each blood RNA sample. For the original study's pipeline: A median of about 87,000 TCRs per sample was observed, with a range of about 20,000 to 690,600. The Decombinator software suite was used to annotate the V, J and CDR3 of the TCR reads. To make PS versus PT1 abundance plots, every sample was subsampled to the same number of TCRs (28,000). TCRs were defined as expanded if absent before sensitization and observed at least eight times at the 2-week time point. TCRdb handled the public reads itself, with Q25 trimming in fastp and clone calling in MiXCR, and kept productive beta chains. Entries that share a CDR3 protein sequence are merged under the most common genes and DNA. The V and J calls were not made by the authors but by TCRdb's processing. The sample table holds tens of thousands of distinct CDR3 sequences, of which 9.5% to 13% were seen once. Approximately 5% of the sample is in the top ten clones.

V is pruned by 4 bases and J by 2 bases, leaving 1 base of the junction without a gene match. CDR1 and CDR2, per the germline V gene (reference sequence), are LGHDT and YNNKEL. The CDR3 spans 15 residues, from the cysteine through the phenylalanine. Only the CDR3 DNA is retained, 45 bases long and in frame from the first base. The sample holds a few counts of this clonotype. Its target antigen remains unknown. Per-nucleotide qualities are absent, and no much larger clonotype sits a single base away. The material was whole blood, obtained in connection with sensitization to the hapten diphenylcyclopropenone (DPC). The chain is encoded by TRBV3-1 joined to TRBJ2-6, with 8 central nucleotides matching TRBD1. This receptor was obtained from a woman in her forties or fifties with alopecia areata. Some clones in this sample may be carry-over from other donors' samples. The base sequence is TGTGCCAGCAGCCTACAGGGGGCTGGGGCCAACGTCCTGACTTTC. Its coded protein is CASSLQGAGANVLTF.